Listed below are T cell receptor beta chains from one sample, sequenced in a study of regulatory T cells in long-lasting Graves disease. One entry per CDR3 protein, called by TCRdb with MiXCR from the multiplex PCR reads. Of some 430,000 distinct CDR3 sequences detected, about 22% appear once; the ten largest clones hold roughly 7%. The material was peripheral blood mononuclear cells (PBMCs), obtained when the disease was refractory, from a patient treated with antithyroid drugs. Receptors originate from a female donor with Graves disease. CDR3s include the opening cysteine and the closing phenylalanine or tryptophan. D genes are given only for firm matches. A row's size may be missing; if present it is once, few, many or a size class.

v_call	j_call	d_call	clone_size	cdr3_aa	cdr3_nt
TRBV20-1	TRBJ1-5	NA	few	CSASVLGDPNQPQHF	TGCAGTGCTAGTGTACTAGGGGATCCAAATCAGCCCCAGCATTTT
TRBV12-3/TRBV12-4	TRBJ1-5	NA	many	CASSRGADQPQHF	TGTGCCAGCAGTAGGGGGGCTGATCAGCCCCAGCATTTT
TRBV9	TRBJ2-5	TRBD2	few	CASSAGGGLETQYF	TGTGCCAGCAGCGCCGGGGGGGGGTTAGAGACCCAGTACTTC
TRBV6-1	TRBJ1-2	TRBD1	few	CASSSRRGQGFNYGYTF	TGTGCCAGCAGTAGTCGACGAGGACAGGGATTTAACTATGGCTACACCTTC
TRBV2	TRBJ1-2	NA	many	CASRLTDNYGYTF	TGTGCCAGCAGACTGACAGATAACTATGGCTACACCTTC
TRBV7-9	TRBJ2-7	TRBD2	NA	CASSLPPGTSSYEQYF	TGTGCCAGCAGCTTGCCCCCCGGGACTAGCAGTTACGAGCAGTACTTC
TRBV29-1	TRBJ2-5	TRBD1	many	CSVRLKGQGKETQYF	TGCAGCGTGCGACTTAAGGGACAGGGAAAAGAGACCCAGTACTTC
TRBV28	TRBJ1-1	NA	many	CASSLTRVDTEAFF	TGTGCCAGCAGTTTAACGAGGGTGGACACTGAAGCTTTCTTT
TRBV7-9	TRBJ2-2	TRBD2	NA	CASSLGGSLDTGELFF	TGTGCCAGCAGCTTAGGCGGGAGTCTCGACACCGGGGAGCTGTTTTTT
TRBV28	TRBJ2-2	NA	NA	CASSLTTAMAGELFF	TGTGCCAGCAGTTTAACTACCGCGATGGCCGGGGAGCTGTTTTTT
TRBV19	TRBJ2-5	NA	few	CASSFSQGQETQYF	TGTGCCAGTAGTTTCTCACAGGGTCAAGAGACCCAGTACTTC
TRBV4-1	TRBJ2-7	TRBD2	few	CATKTSGGSYEQYF	TGCGCCACCAAGACTAGCGGGGGCTCCTACGAGCAGTACTTC
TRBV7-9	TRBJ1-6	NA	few	CASSPTQENSPLHF	TGTGCCAGCAGCCCTACACAGGAAAATTCACCCCTCCACTTT
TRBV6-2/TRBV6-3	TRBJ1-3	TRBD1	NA	CASTQGPTGSSGNTIYF	TGTGCCAGCACCCAGGGCCCGACAGGGAGCTCTGGAAACACCATATATTTT
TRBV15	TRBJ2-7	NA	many	CATSRGSSYEQYF	TGTGCCACCAGCAGAGGGTCCTCCTACGAGCAGTACTTC
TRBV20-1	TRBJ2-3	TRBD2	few	CSAWTSGGPTDTQYF	TGCAGTGCTTGGACTAGCGGGGGCCCCACAGATACGCAGTATTTT
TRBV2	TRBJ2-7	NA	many	CASMSGWNSYEQYF	TGTGCCAGCATGAGTGGGTGGAACTCCTACGAGCAGTACTTC
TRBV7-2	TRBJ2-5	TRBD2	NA	CASSSQGLAGQETQYF	TGTGCCAGCAGCTCCCAGGGACTAGCGGGACAAGAGACCCAGTACTTC
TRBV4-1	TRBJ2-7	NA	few	CASSQERSSRYEQYF	TGCGCCAGCAGCCAAGAACGGAGTAGCAGGTACGAGCAGTACTTC
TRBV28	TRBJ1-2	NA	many	CASSNFARTTNYGYTF	TGTGCCAGCAGCAACTTCGCCAGGACAACTAACTATGGCTACACCTTC
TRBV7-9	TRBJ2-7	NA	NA	CASNQLGSLEQYF	TGTGCCAGCAACCAATTAGGGTCCCTCGAGCAGTACTTC
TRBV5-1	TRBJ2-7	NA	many	CASSFVGGEQYF	TGCGCCAGCAGCTTTGTGGGCGGCGAGCAGTACTTC
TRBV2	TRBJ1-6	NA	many	CASHFVYSSNSPLHF	TGTGCCAGCCACTTCGTTTACAGCTCTAATTCACCCCTCCACTTT
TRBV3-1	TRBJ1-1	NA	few	CASSQGTLNTEAFF	TGTGCCAGCAGCCAAGGGACTCTAAACACTGAAGCTTTCTTT
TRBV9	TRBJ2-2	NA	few	CASSKRGADYTGELFF	TGTGCCAGCAGCAAAAGAGGAGCGGACTACACCGGGGAGCTGTTTTTT
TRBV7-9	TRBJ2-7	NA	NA	CASSERVLPYEQYF	TGTGCCAGCAGCGAGCGGGTTCTTCCCTACGAGCAGTACTTC
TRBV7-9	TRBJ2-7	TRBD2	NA	CASSFLHPSGGAYEQYF	TGTGCCAGCAGCTTTTTACACCCTAGCGGAGGGGCGTACGAGCAGTACTTC
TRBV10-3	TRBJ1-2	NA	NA	CAISGKQDQANYGYTF	TGTGCCATCAGTGGAAAGCAGGACCAAGCTAACTATGGCTACACCTTC
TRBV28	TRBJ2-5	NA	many	CASSLKRGGIILETQYF	TGTGCCAGCAGTTTAAAAAGGGGCGGGATAATCTTGGAGACCCAGTACTTC
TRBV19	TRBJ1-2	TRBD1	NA	CASSTGTDYYGYTF	TGTGCCAGTAGCACCGGGACAGACTACTATGGCTACACCTTC
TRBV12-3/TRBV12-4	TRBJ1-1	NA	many	CASTLPRGVEAFF	TGTGCCAGCACCCTCCCAAGGGGGGTTGAAGCTTTCTTT